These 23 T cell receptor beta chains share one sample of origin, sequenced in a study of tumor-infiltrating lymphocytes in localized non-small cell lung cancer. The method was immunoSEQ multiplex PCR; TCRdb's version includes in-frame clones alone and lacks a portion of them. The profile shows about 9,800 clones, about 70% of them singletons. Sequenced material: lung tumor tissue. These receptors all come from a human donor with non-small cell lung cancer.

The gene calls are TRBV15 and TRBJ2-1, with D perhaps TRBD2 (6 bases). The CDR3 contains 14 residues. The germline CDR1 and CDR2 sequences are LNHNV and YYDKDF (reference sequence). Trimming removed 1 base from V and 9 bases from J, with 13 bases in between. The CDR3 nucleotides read TGTGCCACCAGCAGAGCCGGAGGGTCAGGTGAGCAGTTCTTC. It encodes CATSRAGGSGEQFF.

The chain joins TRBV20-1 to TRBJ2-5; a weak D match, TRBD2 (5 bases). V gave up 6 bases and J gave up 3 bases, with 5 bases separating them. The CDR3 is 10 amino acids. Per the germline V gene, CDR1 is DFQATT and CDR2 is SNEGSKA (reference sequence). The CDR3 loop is CSAGEETQYF. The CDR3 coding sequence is TGCAGTGCCGGGGAAGAGACCCAGTACTTC.

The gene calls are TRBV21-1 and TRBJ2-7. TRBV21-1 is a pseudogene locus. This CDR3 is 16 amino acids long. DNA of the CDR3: TGTGCCAGCAGCAAAGACAAGTTCGAGAAGCCCTACGAGCAGTACTTC. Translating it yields CASSKDKFEKPYEQYF.

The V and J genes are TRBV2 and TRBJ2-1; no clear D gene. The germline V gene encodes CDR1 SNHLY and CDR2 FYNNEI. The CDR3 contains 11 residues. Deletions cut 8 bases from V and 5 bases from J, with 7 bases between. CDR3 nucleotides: TGTGCCAGCGAGTATCACAATGAGCAGTTCTTC. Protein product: CASEYHNEQFF.

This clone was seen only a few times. CDR3 sequence reads: CSARDHVGAFF. The DNA of the CDR3 is TGCAGTGCTAGAGATCATGTCGGAGCTTTCTTT. The gene calls are TRBV20-1 and TRBJ1-1; D unclear. Germline V gene data show CDR1 as DFQATT and CDR2 as SNEGSKA (reference sequence). Trimming took off 0 bases at V and 10 bases at J, with 9 bases between the two ends. CDR3 length: 11 amino acids.

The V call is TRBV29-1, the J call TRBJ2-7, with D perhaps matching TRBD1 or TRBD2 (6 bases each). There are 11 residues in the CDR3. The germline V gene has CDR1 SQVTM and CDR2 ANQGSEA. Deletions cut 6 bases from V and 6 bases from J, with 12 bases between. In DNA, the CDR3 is TGCAGCGTCCTCGGGGGCGTCGAGCAGTACTTC. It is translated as CSVLGGVEQYF.

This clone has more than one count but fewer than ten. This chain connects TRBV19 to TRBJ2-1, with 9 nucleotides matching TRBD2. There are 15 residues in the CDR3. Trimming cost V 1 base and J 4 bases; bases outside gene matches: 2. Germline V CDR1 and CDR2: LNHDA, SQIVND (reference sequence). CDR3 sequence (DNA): TGTGCCAGTAGTATAGGGAGCGGGGGGTACAATGAGCAGTTCTTC. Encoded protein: CASSIGSGGYNEQFF. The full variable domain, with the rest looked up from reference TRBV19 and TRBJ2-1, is DGGITQSPKYLFRKEGQNVTLSCEQNLNHDAMYWYRQDPGQGLRLIYYSQIVNDFQKGDIAEGYSVSREKKESFPLTVTSAQKNPTAFYLCASSIGSGGYNEQFFGPGTRLTVL.

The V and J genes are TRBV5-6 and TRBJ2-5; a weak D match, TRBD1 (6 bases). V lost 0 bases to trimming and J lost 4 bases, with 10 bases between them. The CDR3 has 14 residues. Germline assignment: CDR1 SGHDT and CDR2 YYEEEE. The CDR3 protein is CASSLDGRGETQYF. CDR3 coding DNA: TGTGCCAGCAGCTTGGATGGCAGGGGAGAGACCCAGTACTTC.

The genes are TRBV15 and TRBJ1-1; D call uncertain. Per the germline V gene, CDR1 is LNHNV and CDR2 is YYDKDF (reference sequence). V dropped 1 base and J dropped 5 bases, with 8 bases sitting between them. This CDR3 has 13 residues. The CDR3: CATSRGAGTEAFF. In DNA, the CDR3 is TGTGCCACCAGCAGAGGGGCGGGGACTGAAGCTTTCTTT.

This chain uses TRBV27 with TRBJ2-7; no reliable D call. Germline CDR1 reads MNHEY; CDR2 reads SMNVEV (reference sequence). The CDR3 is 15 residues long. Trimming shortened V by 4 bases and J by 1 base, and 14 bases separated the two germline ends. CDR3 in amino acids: CASSSRAQASYEQYF. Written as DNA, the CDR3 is TGTGCCAGCAGTTCTCGGGCGCAGGCTTCCTACGAGCAGTACTTC.

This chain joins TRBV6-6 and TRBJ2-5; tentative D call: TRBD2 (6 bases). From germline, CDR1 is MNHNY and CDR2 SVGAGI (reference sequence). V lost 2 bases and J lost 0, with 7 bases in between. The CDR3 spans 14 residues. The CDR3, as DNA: TGTGCCAGCAGTTACCGGGGGTACCAAGAGACCCAGTACTTC. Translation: CASSYRGYQETQYF.

The CDR3 is CASHLPGPVDPEAFF. CDR3 DNA: TGTGCCAGCCACCTTCCGGGCCCCGTTGACCCTGAAGCTTTCTTT. This chain connects TRBV21-1 to TRBJ1-1. TRBV21-1 is an annotated pseudogene. The CDR3 spans 15 residues.

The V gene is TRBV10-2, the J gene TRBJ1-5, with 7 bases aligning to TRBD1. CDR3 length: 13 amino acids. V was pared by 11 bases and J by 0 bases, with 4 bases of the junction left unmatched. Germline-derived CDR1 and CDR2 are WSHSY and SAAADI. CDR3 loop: CASTGDSNQPQHF. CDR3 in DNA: TGCGCCTCAACAGGGGATAGCAATCAGCCCCAGCATTTT.

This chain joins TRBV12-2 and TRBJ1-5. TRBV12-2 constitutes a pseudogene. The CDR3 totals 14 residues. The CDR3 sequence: CASREGFLHQPQHF. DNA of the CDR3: TGTGCAAGTCGCGAAGGGTTTCTACATCAGCCCCAGCATTTT.

As DNA, the CDR3 is TGTGCCAGCAGCTCTTGGCAGTCCTATGGCTACACCTTC. Amino acids: CASSSWQSYGYTF. V usage is TRBV7-9 and J usage is TRBJ1-2; the D is unclear. Germline CDR1 SEHNR, CDR2 FQNEAQ (reference sequence). Trimming removed 4 bases from V and 4 bases from J, with 10 bases in between. This CDR3 contains 13 residues.

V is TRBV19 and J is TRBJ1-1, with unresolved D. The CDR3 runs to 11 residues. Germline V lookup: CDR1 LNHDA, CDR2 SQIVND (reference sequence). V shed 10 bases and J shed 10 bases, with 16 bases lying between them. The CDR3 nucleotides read TGTGCCACCCGGACTCTCAGGCGAGCTTTCTTT. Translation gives CATRTLRRAFF.

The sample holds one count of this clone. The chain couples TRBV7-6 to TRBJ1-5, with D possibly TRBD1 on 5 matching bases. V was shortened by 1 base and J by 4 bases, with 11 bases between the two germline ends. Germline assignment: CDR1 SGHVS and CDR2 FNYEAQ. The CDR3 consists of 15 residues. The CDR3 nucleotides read TGTGCCAGCAGCTTAGGGACACAAGCGAATCAGCCCCAGCATTTT. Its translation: CASSLGTQANQPQHF.

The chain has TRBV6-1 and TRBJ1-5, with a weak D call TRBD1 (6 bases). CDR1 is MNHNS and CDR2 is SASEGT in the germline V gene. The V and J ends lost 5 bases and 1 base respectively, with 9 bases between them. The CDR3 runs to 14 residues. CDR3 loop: CASSWDKSNQPQHF. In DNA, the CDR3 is TGTGCCAGCAGTTGGGACAAAAGCAATCAGCCCCAGCATTTT.

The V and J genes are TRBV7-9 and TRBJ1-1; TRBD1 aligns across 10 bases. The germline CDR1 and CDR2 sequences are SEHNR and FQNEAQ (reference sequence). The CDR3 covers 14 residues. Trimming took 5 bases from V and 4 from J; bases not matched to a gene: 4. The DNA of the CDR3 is TGTGCCAGCAGCCCGACAGGGGGCCGCACTGAAGCTTTCTTT. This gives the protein CASSPTGGRTEAFF.

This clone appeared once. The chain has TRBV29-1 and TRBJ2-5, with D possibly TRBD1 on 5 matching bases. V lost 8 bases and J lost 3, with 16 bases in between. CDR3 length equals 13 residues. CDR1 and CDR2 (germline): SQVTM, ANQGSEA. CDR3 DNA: TGCAGCCACCCCAGCAGGGAAAAAGAGACCCAGTACTTC. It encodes CSHPSREKETQYF.

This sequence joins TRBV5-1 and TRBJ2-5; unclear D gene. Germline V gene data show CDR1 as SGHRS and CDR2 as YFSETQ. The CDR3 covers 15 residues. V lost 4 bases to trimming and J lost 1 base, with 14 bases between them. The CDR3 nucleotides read TGCGCCAGCAGCCGCCTTAACGCTCCCCAAGAGACCCAGTACTTC. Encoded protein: CASSRLNAPQETQYF.

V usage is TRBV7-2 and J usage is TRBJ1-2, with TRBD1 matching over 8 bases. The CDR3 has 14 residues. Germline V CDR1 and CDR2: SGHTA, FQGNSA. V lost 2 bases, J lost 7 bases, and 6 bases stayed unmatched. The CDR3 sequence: CASSLQGALVGYTF. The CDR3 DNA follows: TGTGCCAGCAGCTTACAGGGGGCGTTAGTTGGCTACACCTTC.

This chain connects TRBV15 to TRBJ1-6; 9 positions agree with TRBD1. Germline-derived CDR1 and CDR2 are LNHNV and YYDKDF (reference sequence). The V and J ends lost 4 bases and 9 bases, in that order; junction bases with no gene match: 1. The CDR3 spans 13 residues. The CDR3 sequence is CATSTDRGSPLHF. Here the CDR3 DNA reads TGTGCCACCAGCACGGACAGGGGTTCACCCCTCCACTTT.